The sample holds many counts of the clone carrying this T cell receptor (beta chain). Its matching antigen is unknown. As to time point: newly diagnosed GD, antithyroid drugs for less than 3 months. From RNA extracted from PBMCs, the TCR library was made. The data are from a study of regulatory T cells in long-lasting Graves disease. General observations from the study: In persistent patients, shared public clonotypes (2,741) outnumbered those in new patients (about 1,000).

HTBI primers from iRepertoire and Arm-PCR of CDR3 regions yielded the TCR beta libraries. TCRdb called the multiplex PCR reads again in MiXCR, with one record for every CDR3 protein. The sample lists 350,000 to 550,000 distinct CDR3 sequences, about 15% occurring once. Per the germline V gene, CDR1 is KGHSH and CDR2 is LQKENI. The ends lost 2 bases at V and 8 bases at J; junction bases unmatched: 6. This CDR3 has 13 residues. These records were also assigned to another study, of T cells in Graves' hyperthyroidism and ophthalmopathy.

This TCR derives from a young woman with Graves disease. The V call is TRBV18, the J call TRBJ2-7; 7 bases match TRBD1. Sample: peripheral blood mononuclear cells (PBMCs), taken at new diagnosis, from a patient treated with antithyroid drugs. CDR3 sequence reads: CASSPGEGAQQYF. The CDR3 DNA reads TGTGCCAGCTCACCAGGTGAGGGGGCCCAGCAGTACTTC.